The 30 T cell receptor beta chains listed next were all sequenced from one sample in a study of PD-1 blockade in mismatch repair-deficient tumors. TCRdb's copy holds only in-frame clones and misses some; the assay was immunoSEQ multiplex PCR. The table records 76,000 or so clones, approximately 78% of them present only once. The material sequenced was peripheral blood, taken 44 weeks after starting pembrolizumab. These receptors came from an adult with mismatch repair-deficient cancer.

The chain combines TRBV6-5 with TRBJ1-2; the D gene is possibly TRBD1 (5 bases). V lost 0 bases to trimming and J lost 4 bases, with 9 bases between them. Germline V gene data show CDR1 as MNHEY and CDR2 as SVGAGI. The CDR3 runs to 14 residues. This chain's CDR3 is CASSYSSQVYGYTF. CDR3 in DNA: TGTGCCAGCAGTTACTCGTCACAGGTCTATGGCTACACCTTC.

This chain uses TRBV9 with TRBJ2-2, with 11 bases identical to TRBD1. Germline CDR1 SGDLS, CDR2 YYNGEE. CDR3 length equals 17 residues. V dropped 4 bases and J dropped 1; count of bases not matched to a gene: 6. DNA for the CDR3: TGTGCCAGCAGCATTGGACAGGGGGCTATGAACACCGGGGAGCTGTTTTTT. Translating gives CASSIGQGAMNTGELFF.

This rearrangement joins TRBV6-1 to TRBJ1-1; no clear D. The CDR3 runs to 13 residues. V was pared by 1 base and J by 11 bases, with 14 bases between. CDR1 is MNHNS, CDR2 SASEGT, per germline. The CDR3 protein is CASSEGITAGAFF. The CDR3 DNA sequence: TGTGCCAGCAGTGAAGGGATAACAGCGGGGGCTTTCTTT.

The chain employs TRBV7-8 and TRBJ1-5; a weak D match, TRBD1 (5 bases). The CDR3 contains 15 residues. From germline, CDR1 is SGHVS and CDR2 FQNEAQ. The V end lost 0 bases, the J end lost 4 bases, and 10 bases lay between the germline ends. CDR3 amino acids: CASSLAAGVNQPQHF. Written as DNA, the CDR3 is TGTGCCAGCAGCTTAGCGGCGGGGGTAAATCAGCCCCAGCATTTT.

The chain employs TRBV6-1 and TRBJ2-6, with 8 bases aligning to TRBD1. J was trimmed by 0 bases and V by 2 bases; bases with no gene match: 9. Germline V gene lookup returns CDR1 MNHNS and CDR2 SASEGT. The CDR3 contains 19 residues. The CDR3 region is CASSEWRGTGSSGANVLTF. The CDR3, as DNA: TGTGCCAGCAGTGAATGGAGGGGGACAGGCTCCTCTGGGGCCAACGTCCTGACTTTC.

The chain has TRBV7-2 and TRBJ1-2; D might be TRBD1 (5 bases). Trimming removed 4 bases at V and 3 bases at J, with 12 bases between. Per the germline V gene, CDR1 is SGHTA and CDR2 is FQGNSA. The CDR3 contains 14 residues. The CDR3 loop reads CASSSTVPYYGYTF. CDR3 nucleotides: TGTGCCAGCAGCTCGACAGTCCCGTACTATGGCTACACCTTC.

This clone was picked up a small number of times. The chain couples TRBV10-3 to TRBJ1-2; 7 bases are shared with TRBD1. Trimming took 6 bases from V and 8 from J; bases not matched to a gene: 9. The germline V gene has CDR1 ENHRY and CDR2 SYGVKD. The CDR3 spans 13 residues. CDR3 sequence: CAISGGGQSGYTF. The CDR3 DNA is TGTGCCATCAGCGGTGGGGGACAGTCGGGCTACACCTTC.

The chain links TRBV11-2 to TRBJ2-7, with D possibly TRBD2 on 5 matching bases. Trimming shortened V by 1 base and J by 2 bases, and 12 bases separated the two germline ends. Germline assignment: CDR1 SGHAT and CDR2 FQNNGV. The CDR3 runs to 15 residues. The CDR3 coding sequence is TGTGCCAGCAGCTTAGTCACGGGGATAGCCTACGAGCAGTACTTC. It is translated as CASSLVTGIAYEQYF. Based on the CDR3 plus reference TRBV11-2 and TRBJ2-7, the full variable domain is EAGVAQSPRYKIIEKRQSVAFWCNPISGHATLYWYQQILGQGPKLLIQFQNNGVVDDSQLPKDRFSAERLKGVDSTLKIQPAKLEDSAVYLCASSLVTGIAYEQYFGPGTRLTVT.

This chain connects TRBV5-6 to TRBJ1-2, with TRBD1 as a possible D gene (6 bases). Germline CDR1 and CDR2: SGHDT and YYEEEE. V lost 0 bases, J lost 1 base, and 10 bases lay in between. The CDR3 sequence is 15 residues long. The CDR3 DNA sequence: TGTGCCAGCAGCTTGGGGACAGTTGATAACTATGGCTACACCTTC. This gives the protein CASSLGTVDNYGYTF.

This sequence joins TRBV11-3 and TRBJ2-1; TRBD2 agrees at 13 bases. This CDR3 is built from 15 residues. Germline V gene lookup returns CDR1 SGHNT and CDR2 YENEEA. The ends lost 4 bases at V and 10 bases at J; junction bases unmatched: 7. The CDR3 loop reads CASSSGLAGVSEQFF. CDR3 nucleotide sequence: TGTGCCAGCAGCTCCGGACTAGCGGGAGTGAGCGAGCAGTTCTTC. The full variable domain, rest sourced from reference TRBV11-3 and TRBJ2-1, is EAGVVQSPRYKIIEKKQPVAFWCNPISGHNTLYWYLQNLGQGPELLIRYENEEAVDDSQLPKDRFSAERLKGVDSTLKIQPAELGDSAVYLCASSSGLAGVSEQFFGPGTRLTVL.

The V call is TRBV19, the J call TRBJ2-3; D is perhaps TRBD2 (5 bases). Trimming left V 5 bases short and J 3 bases short, with 12 bases between. The CDR3 runs to 14 residues. From germline, CDR1 is LNHDA and CDR2 SQIVND (reference sequence). CDR3 coding DNA: TGTGCCAGTAGTTGGGAACTAGAGACAGATACGCAGTATTTT. Translated: CASSWELETDTQYF.

This clone has just one count. V is TRBV4-1 and J is TRBJ2-3; D unclear. Germline V CDR1 and CDR2: MGHRA, YSYEKL. CDR3 length: 14 amino acids. Trimming cost V 0 bases and J 3 bases, with 7 bases left between them. This CDR3 is CASSQEGQTDTQYF. In DNA, the CDR3 is TGCGCCAGCAGCCAAGAAGGGCAGACAGATACGCAGTATTTT.

In this sample, this clone turned up a few times. The V gene is TRBV6-5, the J gene TRBJ1-4; D is undetermined. The CDR3 spans 16 residues. The germline V and J ends were trimmed by 0 bases and 3 bases, with 11 bases remaining between them. Germline lookup yields CDR1 MNHEY and CDR2 SVGAGI. The DNA of the CDR3 is TGTGCCAGCAGTTACTCGATCCCCGGGGCTAATGAAAAACTGTTTTTT. The encoded protein is CASSYSIPGANEKLFF.

This clone was counted a few times. The DNA for the CDR3 is TGCGCCAGCAGCCTTGGGAACTCTGGGGCCAACGTCCTGACTTTC. Its protein product is CASSLGNSGANVLTF. The chain carries TRBV5-1 and TRBJ2-6; D is uncertain. V lost 4 bases and J 0 bases, leaving 8 bases between the germline ends. In germline, CDR1 is SGHRS, CDR2 YFSETQ. The CDR3 extends over 15 amino acids.

This clone was recorded a few times. The rearrangement joins TRBV9 to TRBJ2-7; 7 bases are shared with TRBD1. CDR1 is SGDLS, CDR2 YYNGEE, per germline. This CDR3 comprises 15 residues. The V segment lost 1 base and the J segment 0 bases; nucleotides outside the gene matches: 4. The CDR3 coding sequence is TGTGCCAGCAGCGTAACCGGGACAGACTCCTACGAGCAGTACTTC. Its translation: CASSVTGTDSYEQYF.

The chain joins TRBV7-3 to TRBJ2-2; D is possibly TRBD2 (6 bases). From germline, CDR1 is SGHTA and CDR2 FQGTGA. The V gene lost 6 bases and the J gene lost 6 bases, with 17 bases spanning the gap. The CDR3 loop spans 15 amino acids. DNA of the CDR3: TGTGCCAGCAGGGGCCCGGGACTCGGTCCCGGGGAGCTGTTTTTT. It is translated as CASRGPGLGPGELFF.

The V and J genes are TRBV2 and TRBJ2-3; tentative D call: TRBD2 (7 bases). CDR1 is SNHLY, CDR2 FYNNEI, per germline. Trimming stripped 4 bases from V and 2 bases from J, with 13 bases between. The CDR3 length is 15 residues. As DNA, the CDR3 is TGTGCCAGCAGTGGGGGGCTAGCGGACACAGATACGCAGTATTTT. Translation gives CASSGGLADTDTQYF.

V and J are TRBV7-6 and TRBJ2-1, with D unresolved. With 2 bases removed from V and 8 bases from J, the gap between germline ends came to 10 bases. The CDR3 is made up of 13 amino acids. In germline, CDR1 is SGHVS, CDR2 FNYEAQ. The CDR3 DNA reads as TGTGCCAGCAGCTTAAATAGTATCTATGAGCAGTTCTTC. This codes for CASSLNSIYEQFF.

The chain couples TRBV5-5 to TRBJ2-5, with 12 bases that match TRBD2. J was trimmed by 5 bases and V by 4 bases; bases with no gene match: 9. Germline CDR1 reads SGHKS; CDR2 reads YYEKEE (reference sequence). The CDR3 has 16 residues. CDR3 sequence reads: CASSPTALAGGETQYF. CDR3 DNA: TGTGCCAGCAGCCCCACGGCCCTAGCGGGAGGGGAGACCCAGTACTTC.

This chain connects TRBV29-1 to TRBJ2-4, with D tentatively TRBD2 (7 bases). Germline CDR1 is SQVTM and CDR2 is ANQGSEA. The CDR3 has 16 amino acids. Trimming pared 3 bases from V and 0 bases from J, leaving 15 bases between. CDR3 DNA sequence: TGCAGCGTTGACGGTCAAGGGGGGGGAGCCAAAAACATTCAGTACTTC. Translation gives CSVDGQGGGAKNIQYF.

The V gene is TRBV19, the J gene TRBJ1-1; D call uncertain. Deletions cut 6 bases from V and 1 base from J, with 9 bases between. Looked up from germline, CDR1 is LNHDA and CDR2 is SQIVND (reference sequence). The CDR3 length is 13 residues. The CDR3 here is CASSNTKNTEAFF. The CDR3 DNA reads as TGTGCCAGTAGCAACACCAAGAACACTGAAGCTTTCTTT.

V gene TRBV13 combines with J gene TRBJ1-1, with D uncertain. V was trimmed by 5 bases and J by 7 bases, leaving 8 bases between them. CDR1 is PRHDT, CDR2 FYEKMQ, per germline (reference sequence). The CDR3 loop spans 11 amino acids. This chain's CDR3 is CASSISNEAFF. The DNA for the CDR3 is TGTGCCAGCAGCATCAGTAATGAAGCTTTCTTT.

This sequence joins TRBV11-2 and TRBJ1-2; D unclear. The length of the CDR3 is 14 residues. V was shortened by 2 bases and J by 0 bases, with 7 bases between the two germline ends. Germline V gives CDR1 SGHAT, CDR2 FQNNGV. The CDR3 DNA sequence: TGTGCCAGCAGCTTAAGTGAAGCTAACTATGGCTACACCTTC. Residues: CASSLSEANYGYTF.

The chain links TRBV19 to TRBJ2-7; TRBD1 matches at 9 bases. The J segment lost 4 bases and the V segment lost 5 bases, leaving 9 bases of the junction unmatched. The germline V gene encodes CDR1 LNHDA and CDR2 SQIVND (reference sequence). The CDR3 sequence is 15 residues long. The CDR3 loop is CASSPGTGMTYEQYF. CDR3 nucleotides: TGTGCCAGTAGTCCAGGGACAGGGATGACTTACGAGCAGTACTTC. Full variable domain (rest looked up from reference TRBV19 and TRBJ2-7): DGGITQSPKYLFRKEGQNVTLSCEQNLNHDAMYWYRQDPGQGLRLIYYSQIVNDFQKGDIAEGYSVSREKKESFPLTVTSAQKNPTAFYLCASSPGTGMTYEQYFGPGTRLTVT.

J is TRBJ2-5 and V is TRBV5-8, with D maybe TRBD1 (6 bases). Germline values: CDR1 SGHTS, CDR2 YDEGEE. CDR3 length: 14 amino acids. V lost 2 bases and J lost 2, with 10 bases in between. In DNA, the CDR3 is TGTGCCAGCAGCTTCGGACAGATTCAAGAGACCCAGTACTTC. Translating gives CASSFGQIQETQYF. Looking up the rest from reference TRBV5-8 and TRBJ2-5 gives the full variable domain: EAGVTQSPTHLIKTRGQQATLRCSPISGHTSVYWYQQALGLGLQFLLWYDEGEERNRGNFPPRFSGRQFPNYSSELNVNALELEDSALYLCASSFGQIQETQYFGPGTRLLVL.

The rearrangement links TRBV28 to TRBJ2-4; perhaps TRBD1 as D (5 bases). Per the germline V gene, CDR1 is MDHEN and CDR2 is SYDVKM. The CDR3 covers 15 residues. Trimming cost V 4 bases and J 3 bases, with 13 bases left between them. In DNA form, the CDR3 reads TGTGCCAGCAGTTCTCCAGGGATTGGCAAAAACATTCAGTACTTC. Residues: CASSSPGIGKNIQYF.

J is TRBJ2-7 and V is TRBV2, with 10 positions matching TRBD2. The CDR3 length is 12 residues. The V gene's germline CDR1 is SNHLY and CDR2 FYNNEI. V was clipped by 8 bases and J by 6 bases; unmatched bases: 4. The CDR3 region is CASLLAGGEQYF. The CDR3 DNA reads TGTGCCAGCCTGTTAGCGGGAGGCGAGCAGTACTTC.

This chain joins TRBV6-5 and TRBJ2-2; tentatively, D is TRBD1 or TRBD2 (6 bases each). Germline V gives CDR1 MNHEY, CDR2 SVGAGI. This CDR3 comprises 14 residues. V lost 8 bases and J 7 bases, leaving 17 bases between the germline ends. CDR3 sequence: CASHGGFGGGELFF. CDR3 sequence (DNA): TGTGCCAGCCACGGGGGCTTCGGTGGCGGGGAGCTGTTTTTT.

V gene TRBV6-6 combines with J gene TRBJ2-1, with D unresolved. The V end was cut by 5 bases, the J end by 9 bases, with 11 bases between. This CDR3 comprises 12 residues. The V gene's germline CDR1 is MNHNY and CDR2 SVGAGI (reference sequence). CDR3 nucleotides: TGTGCCAGCAGTAGTATGGCGCGTGAGCAGTTCTTC. Its translation: CASSSMAREQFF.

This clone occurred a few times. The CDR3 DNA reads as TGTGCCAGCAGCCGTCTCCCGGTCGGGCAGCCCCAGCATTTT. This encodes CASSRLPVGQPQHF. The chain recombines TRBV27 with TRBJ1-5; D unclear. Germline CDR1 MNHEY, CDR2 SMNVEV (reference sequence). V lost 6 bases, J lost 7 bases, and 16 bases lay in between. The CDR3 extends over 14 amino acids.